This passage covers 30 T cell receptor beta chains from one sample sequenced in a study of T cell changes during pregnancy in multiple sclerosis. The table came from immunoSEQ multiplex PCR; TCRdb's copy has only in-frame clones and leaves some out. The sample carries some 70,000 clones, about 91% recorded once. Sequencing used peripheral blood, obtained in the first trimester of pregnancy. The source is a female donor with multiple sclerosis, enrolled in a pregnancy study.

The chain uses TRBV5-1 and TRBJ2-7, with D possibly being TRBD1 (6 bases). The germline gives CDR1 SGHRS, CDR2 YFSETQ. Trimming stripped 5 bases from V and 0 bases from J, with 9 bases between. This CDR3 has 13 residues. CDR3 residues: CASRQGSSYEQYF. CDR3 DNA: TGCGCCAGCAGGCAGGGGAGCTCCTACGAGCAGTACTTC.

The CDR3 sequence is CASRPGRNTGELFF. CDR3 nucleotides: TGTGCCAGCAGACCGGGAAGGAACACCGGGGAGCTGTTTTTT. This chain uses TRBV6-5 with TRBJ2-2, with a possible D match to TRBD2 (5 bases). V was trimmed by 6 bases and J by 1 base, leaving 9 bases between them. The CDR3 covers 14 residues. The germline gives CDR1 MNHEY, CDR2 SVGAGI.

DNA of the CDR3: TGTGCCAGCAGCTCCGACAGGGGATCCCCCTACGAGCAGTACTTC. Protein: CASSSDRGSPYEQYF. The V gene is TRBV13, the J gene TRBJ2-7, with 8 bases aligning to TRBD1. The CDR3 contains 15 residues. The germline V gene encodes CDR1 PRHDT and CDR2 FYEKMQ (reference sequence). With V trimmed by 4 bases and J by 2 bases, 7 bases remained unmatched.

CDR3 sequence reads: CASRRLAGTSSTDTQYF. The CDR3 DNA is TGTGCCAGTAGACGACTAGCGGGAACCTCTAGCACAGATACGCAGTATTTT. The chain joins TRBV19 to TRBJ2-3, with 11 bases that match TRBD2. This CDR3 is built from 17 residues. With 6 bases clipped from V and 0 bases from J, the junction kept 8 bases outside the gene matches. Germline values: CDR1 LNHDA, CDR2 SQIVND (reference sequence).

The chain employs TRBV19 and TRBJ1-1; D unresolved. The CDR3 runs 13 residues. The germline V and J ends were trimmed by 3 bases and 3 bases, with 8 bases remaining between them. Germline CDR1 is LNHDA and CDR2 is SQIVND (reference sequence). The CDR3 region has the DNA TGTGCCAGTAGTATTGCAGGATACACTGAAGCTTTCTTT. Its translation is CASSIAGYTEAFF.

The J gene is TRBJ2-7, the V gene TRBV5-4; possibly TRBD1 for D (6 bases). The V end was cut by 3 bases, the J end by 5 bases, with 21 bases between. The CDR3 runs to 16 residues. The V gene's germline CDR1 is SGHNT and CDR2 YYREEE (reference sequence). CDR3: CASSSSTGLVRDEQYF. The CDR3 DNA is TGTGCCAGCAGCTCTTCGACAGGTCTCGTCCGGGACGAGCAGTACTTC.

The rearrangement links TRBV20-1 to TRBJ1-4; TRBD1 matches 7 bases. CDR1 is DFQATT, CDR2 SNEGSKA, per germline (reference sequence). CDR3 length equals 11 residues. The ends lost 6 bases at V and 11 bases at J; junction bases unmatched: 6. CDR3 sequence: CSAVTGVKLFF. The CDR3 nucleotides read TGCAGTGCCGTAACAGGGGTCAAACTGTTTTTT.

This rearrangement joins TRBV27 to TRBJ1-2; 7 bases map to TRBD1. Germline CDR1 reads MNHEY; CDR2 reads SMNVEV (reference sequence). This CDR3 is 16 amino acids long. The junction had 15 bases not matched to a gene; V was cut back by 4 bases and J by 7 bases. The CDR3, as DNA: TGTGCCAGCAGTTCCCGAACCCCCGACAGGGTCGGTGGCTACACCTTC. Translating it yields CASSSRTPDRVGGYTF.

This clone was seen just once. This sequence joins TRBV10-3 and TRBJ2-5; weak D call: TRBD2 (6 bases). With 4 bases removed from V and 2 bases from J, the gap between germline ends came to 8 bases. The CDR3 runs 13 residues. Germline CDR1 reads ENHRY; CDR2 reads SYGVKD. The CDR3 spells CAISGGIQETQYF. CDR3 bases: TGTGCCATCAGTGGCGGGATACAAGAGACCCAGTACTTC.

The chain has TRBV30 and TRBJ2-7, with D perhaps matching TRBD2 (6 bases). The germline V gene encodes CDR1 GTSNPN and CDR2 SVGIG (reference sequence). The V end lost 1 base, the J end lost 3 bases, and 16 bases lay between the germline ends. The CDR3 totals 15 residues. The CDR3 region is CAWSEVGGIFYEQYF. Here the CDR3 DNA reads TGTGCCTGGAGTGAAGTGGGGGGAATATTCTACGAGCAGTACTTC.

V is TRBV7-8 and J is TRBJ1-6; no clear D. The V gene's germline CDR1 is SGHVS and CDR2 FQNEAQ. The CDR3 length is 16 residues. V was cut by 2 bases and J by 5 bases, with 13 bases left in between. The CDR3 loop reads CASSLRLPSHNSPLHF. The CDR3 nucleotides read TGTGCCAGCAGCTTAAGACTCCCAAGTCATAATTCACCCCTCCACTTT.

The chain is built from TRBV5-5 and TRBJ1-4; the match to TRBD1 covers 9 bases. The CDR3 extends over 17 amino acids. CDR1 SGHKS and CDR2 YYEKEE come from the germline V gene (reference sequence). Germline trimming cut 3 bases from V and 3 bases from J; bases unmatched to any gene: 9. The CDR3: CASSSYRGRWANEKLFF. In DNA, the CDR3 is TGTGCCAGCAGCTCGTACAGGGGGCGGTGGGCTAATGAAAAACTGTTTTTT.

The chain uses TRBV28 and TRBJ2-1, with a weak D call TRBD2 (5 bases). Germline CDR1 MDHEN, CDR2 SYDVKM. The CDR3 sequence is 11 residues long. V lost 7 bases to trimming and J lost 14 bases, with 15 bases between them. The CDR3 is CASTNSVVKFF. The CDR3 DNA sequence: TGTGCCAGCACCAATAGCGTAGTTAAGTTCTTC. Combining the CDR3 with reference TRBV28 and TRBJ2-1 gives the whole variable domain DVKVTQSSRYLVKRTGEKVFLECVQDMDHENMFWYRQDPGLGLRLIYFSYDVKMKEKGDIPEGYSVSREKKERFSLILESASTNQTSMYLCASTNSVVKFFGPGTRLTVL.

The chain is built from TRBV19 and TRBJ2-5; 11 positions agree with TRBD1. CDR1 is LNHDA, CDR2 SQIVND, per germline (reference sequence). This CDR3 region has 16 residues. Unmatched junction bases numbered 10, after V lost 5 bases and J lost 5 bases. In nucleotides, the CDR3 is TGTGCCAGTAGTTCGAGGACAGGGGGCGCCCAGGAGACCCAGTACTTC. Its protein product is CASSSRTGGAQETQYF.

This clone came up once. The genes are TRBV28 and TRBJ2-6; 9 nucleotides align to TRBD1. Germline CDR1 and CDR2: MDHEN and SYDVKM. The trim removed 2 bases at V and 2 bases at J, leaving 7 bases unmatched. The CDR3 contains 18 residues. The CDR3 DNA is TGTGCCAGCAGTTTAGTAATCGGACAGGGGACTGGGGCCAACGTCCTGACTTTC. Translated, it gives CASSLVIGQGTGANVLTF.

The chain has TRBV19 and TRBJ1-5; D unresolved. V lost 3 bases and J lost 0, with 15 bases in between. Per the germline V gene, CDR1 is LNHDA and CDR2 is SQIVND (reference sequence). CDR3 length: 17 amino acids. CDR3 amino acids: CASSIELRIPSNQPQHF. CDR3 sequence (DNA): TGTGCCAGTAGTATCGAATTGAGAATTCCTAGCAATCAGCCCCAGCATTTT.

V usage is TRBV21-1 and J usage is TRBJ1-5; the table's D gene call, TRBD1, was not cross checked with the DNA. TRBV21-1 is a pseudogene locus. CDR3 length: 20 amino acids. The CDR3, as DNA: TGTGCCAGCAGCGCCTCCCCGGACAGGGGGAAACTTGATAGCAATCAGCCCCAGCATTTT. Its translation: CASSASPDRGKLDSNQPQHF.

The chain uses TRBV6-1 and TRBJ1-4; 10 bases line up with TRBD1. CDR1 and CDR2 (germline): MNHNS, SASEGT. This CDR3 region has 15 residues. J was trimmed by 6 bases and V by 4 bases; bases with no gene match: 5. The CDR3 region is CASSGDRGLYEKLFF. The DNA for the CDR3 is TGTGCCAGCAGTGGAGACAGGGGGCTGTATGAAAAACTGTTTTTT.

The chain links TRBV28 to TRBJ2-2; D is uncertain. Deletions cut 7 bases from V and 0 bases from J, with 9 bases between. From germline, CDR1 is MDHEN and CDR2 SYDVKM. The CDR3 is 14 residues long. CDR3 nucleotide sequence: TGTGCCAGCAAGCGACGGTCGAACACCGGGGAGCTGTTTTTT. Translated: CASKRRSNTGELFF.

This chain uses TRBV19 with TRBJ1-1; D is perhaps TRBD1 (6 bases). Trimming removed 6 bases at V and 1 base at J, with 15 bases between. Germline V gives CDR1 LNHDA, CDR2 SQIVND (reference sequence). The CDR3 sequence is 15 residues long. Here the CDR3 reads CASRKPGHQNTEAFF. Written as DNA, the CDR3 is TGTGCCAGTAGAAAACCGGGACACCAGAACACTGAAGCTTTCTTT.

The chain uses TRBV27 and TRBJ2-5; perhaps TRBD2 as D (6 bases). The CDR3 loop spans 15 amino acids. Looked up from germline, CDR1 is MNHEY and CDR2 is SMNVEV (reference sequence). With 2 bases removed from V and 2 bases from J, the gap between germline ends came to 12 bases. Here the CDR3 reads CASSLKRAGQETQYF. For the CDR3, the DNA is TGTGCCAGCAGTTTAAAACGGGCGGGGCAAGAGACCCAGTACTTC.

CDR3 bases: TGTGCCATCAGTGATTTCGCGGGAGGGCCCGGTGAGCAGTTCTTC. It encodes CAISDFAGGPGEQFF. The chain couples TRBV10-3 to TRBJ2-1; 9 bases are a match to TRBD2. Germline loops: CDR1 ENHRY, CDR2 SYGVKD. The junction had 9 bases not matched to a gene; V was cut back by 3 bases and J by 9 bases. The CDR3 loop spans 15 amino acids.

The CDR3 DNA is TGTGCCAGCAGCTTCCACGGTGAGCAGTTCTTC. This encodes CASSFHGEQFF. The chain recombines TRBV7-9 with TRBJ2-1; D is undetermined. The germline gives CDR1 SEHNR, CDR2 FQNEAQ (reference sequence). V was trimmed by 3 bases and J by 9 bases, leaving 6 bases between them. The CDR3 length is 11 residues.

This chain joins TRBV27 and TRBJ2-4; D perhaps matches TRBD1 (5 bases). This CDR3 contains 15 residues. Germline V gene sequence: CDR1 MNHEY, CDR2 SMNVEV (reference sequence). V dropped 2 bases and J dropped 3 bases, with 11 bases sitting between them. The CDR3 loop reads CASSLRGADKNIQYF. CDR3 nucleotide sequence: TGTGCCAGCAGTTTAAGGGGCGCCGACAAAAACATTCAGTACTTC.

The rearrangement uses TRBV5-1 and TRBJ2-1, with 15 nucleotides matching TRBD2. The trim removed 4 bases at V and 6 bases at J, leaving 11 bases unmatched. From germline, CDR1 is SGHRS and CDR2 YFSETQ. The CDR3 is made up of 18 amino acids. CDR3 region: CASSRDRGLAGGSNEQFF. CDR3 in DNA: TGCGCCAGCAGCCGGGACAGGGGACTAGCGGGAGGCTCCAATGAGCAGTTCTTC.

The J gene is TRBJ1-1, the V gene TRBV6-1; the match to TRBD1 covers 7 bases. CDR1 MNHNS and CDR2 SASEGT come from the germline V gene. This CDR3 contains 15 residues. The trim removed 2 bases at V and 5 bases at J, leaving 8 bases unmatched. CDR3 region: CASSEPLRGRTEAFF. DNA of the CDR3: TGTGCCAGCAGTGAACCGTTGAGGGGGCGAACTGAAGCTTTCTTT.

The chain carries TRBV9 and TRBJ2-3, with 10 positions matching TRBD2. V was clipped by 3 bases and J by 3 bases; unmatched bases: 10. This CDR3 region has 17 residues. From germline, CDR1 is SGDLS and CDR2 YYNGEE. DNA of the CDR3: TGTGCCAGCAGCGCGAACCCCGGGACTAGCGCAACAGATACGCAGTATTTT. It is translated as CASSANPGTSATDTQYF.

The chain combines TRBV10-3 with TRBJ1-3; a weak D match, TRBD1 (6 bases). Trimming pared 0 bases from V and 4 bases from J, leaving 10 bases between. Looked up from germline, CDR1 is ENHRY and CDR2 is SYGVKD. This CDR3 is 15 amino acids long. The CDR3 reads CAISESTGHGNTIYF. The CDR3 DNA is TGTGCCATCAGTGAGTCGACAGGCCACGGAAACACCATATATTTT.

The CDR3 sequence is CASSKTGDDEKLFF. The CDR3 DNA sequence: TGTGCCAGCAGCAAGACAGGGGATGATGAAAAACTGTTTTTT. The chain joins TRBV5-4 to TRBJ1-4, with 8 bases aligning to TRBD1. Germline CDR1 and CDR2: SGHNT and YYREEE (reference sequence). With 4 bases clipped from V and 6 bases from J, the junction kept 5 bases outside the gene matches. There are 14 residues in the CDR3.

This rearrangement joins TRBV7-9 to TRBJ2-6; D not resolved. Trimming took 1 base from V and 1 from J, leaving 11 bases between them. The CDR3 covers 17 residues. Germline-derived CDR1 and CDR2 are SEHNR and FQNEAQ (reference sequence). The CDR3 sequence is CASSLVSSGSGANVLTF. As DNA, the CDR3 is TGTGCCAGCAGCTTAGTTTCATCCGGGTCTGGGGCCAACGTCCTGACTTTC. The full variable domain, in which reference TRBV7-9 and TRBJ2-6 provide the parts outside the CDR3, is DTGVSQNPRHKITKRGQNVTFRCDPISEHNRLYWYRQTLGQGPEFLTYFQNEAQLEKSRLLSDRFSAERPKGSFSTLEIQRTEQGDSAMYLCASSLVSSGSGANVLTFGAGSRLTVL.